Following are 14 T cell receptor beta chains from one sample sequenced in a study of blood T cell repertoires in COVID-19. The repertoire was sequenced with immunoSEQ multiplex PCR; TCRdb's copy has only in-frame clones and lacks some. The sample consists of some 300,000 clones, 90% of them appearing once. The source material was PBMCs or T cells enriched from blood (not recorded which). These receptors were taken from a woman aged 30 to 39 who had been exposed to COVID-19.

The chain combines TRBV7-2 with TRBJ2-1, with TRBD2 identical over 7 bases. Per the germline V gene, CDR1 is SGHTA and CDR2 is FQGNSA. J gave up 0 bases and V 5 bases, and 7 bases lay outside the gene matches. The CDR3 is made up of 16 amino acids. The CDR3 DNA reads TGTGCCAGCAGCCCCTCCCTAGCGGCCTCCTACAATGAGCAGTTCTTC. Translation gives CASSPSLAASYNEQFF.

This clone was seen once. The chain has TRBV5-4 and TRBJ1-2, with 8 bases aligning to TRBD1. V shed 0 bases and J 5 bases; nucleotides not matched to a gene: 15. This CDR3 contains 18 residues. Germline V gives CDR1 SGHNT, CDR2 YYREEE (reference sequence). The CDR3 loop reads CASSLVGQGSLPWYGYTF. The CDR3 nucleotides read TGTGCCAGCAGCTTGGTAGGACAGGGTAGCCTTCCCTGGTATGGCTACACCTTC. Based on the CDR3 plus reference TRBV5-4 and TRBJ1-2, the full variable domain is ETGVTQSPTHLIKTRGQQVTLRCSSQSGHNTVSWYQQALGQGPQFIFQYYREEENGRGNFPPRFSGLQFPNYSSELNVNALELDDSALYLCASSLVGQGSLPWYGYTFGSGTRLTVV.

The chain uses TRBV19 and TRBJ1-2; D remains ambiguous. Germline V gene sequence: CDR1 LNHDA, CDR2 SQIVND (reference sequence). Trimming stripped 3 bases from V and 5 bases from J, with 13 bases between. The CDR3 runs 14 residues. CDR3 amino acids: CASSIVQAEYGYTF. CDR3 in DNA: TGTGCCAGTAGTATTGTCCAGGCCGAGTATGGCTACACCTTC.

The chain recombines TRBV6-2 or TRBV6-3 with TRBJ1-1; a possible D gene is TRBD1 (5 bases). Germline V lookup: CDR1 MNHEY, CDR2 SVGEGT. The length of the CDR3 is 15 residues. The V end lost 4 bases, the J end lost 4 bases, and 16 bases lay between the germline ends. The CDR3: CASSSRGGSGTEAFF. The CDR3 coding sequence is TGTGCCAGCAGTTCCCGGGGGGGGTCGGGCACTGAAGCTTTCTTT.

The rearrangement uses TRBV3-1 (or the pseudogene TRBV3-2) and TRBJ2-3; TRBD1 agrees at 7 bases. The germline CDR1 and CDR2 sequences are LGHDT and YNNKEL (reference sequence). Trimming at V came to 6 bases and at J to 2 bases, leaving 2 bases not matched to a gene. The CDR3 sequence is 13 residues long. The CDR3 nucleotides are TGTGCCAGCAGGGACAGGACCACAGATACGCAGTATTTT. This codes for CASRDRTTDTQYF.

The chain uses TRBV4-3 and TRBJ2-7; 7 positions agree with TRBD1. Germline CDR1 is LGHNA and CDR2 is YSLEER. V trimming: 1 base; J trimming: 1 base; junction bases outside the gene matches: 1. This CDR3 region has 14 residues. DNA of the CDR3: TGCGCCAGCAGCCAAGCAGGGGGATCCTACGAGCAGTACTTC. Translated: CASSQAGGSYEQYF.

The chain has TRBV5-6 and TRBJ2-7; TRBD1 matches 9 bases. CDR1 SGHDT and CDR2 YYEEEE come from the germline V gene. V dropped 1 base and J dropped 2; count of bases not matched to a gene: 4. The CDR3 is made up of 15 amino acids. The CDR3: CASSLSTGGPYEQYF. CDR3 DNA: TGTGCCAGCAGCTTGAGCACAGGGGGCCCCTACGAGCAGTACTTC.

This clone was observed once. The chain combines TRBV7-9 with TRBJ1-1, with D perhaps matching TRBD1 (5 bases). Trimming removed 8 bases from V and 5 bases from J, with 12 bases in between. There are 12 residues in the CDR3. From germline, CDR1 is SEHNR and CDR2 FQNEAQ (reference sequence). The CDR3 is CASHRGETEAFF. For the CDR3, the DNA is TGTGCCAGCCATCGGGGGGAGACTGAAGCTTTCTTT.

The chain couples TRBV5-1 to TRBJ1-2; possible D gene TRBD1, 5 bases. Germline assignment: CDR1 SGHRS and CDR2 YFSETQ. Trimming left V 4 bases short and J 5 bases short, with 18 bases between. The CDR3 is 15 amino acids. The CDR3 loop is CASSPGDGLLYGYTF. CDR3 coding DNA: TGCGCCAGCAGCCCGGGGGACGGCCTCCTTTATGGCTACACCTTC.

The chain combines TRBV5-6 with TRBJ1-2; D perhaps matches TRBD1 (6 bases). Trimming cost V 4 bases and J 0 bases, with 16 bases left between them. Germline-derived CDR1 and CDR2 are SGHDT and YYEEEE. CDR3 length: 16 amino acids. As DNA, the CDR3 is TGTGCCAGCAGCCCTCCGACAGGCACGCCTAACTATGGCTACACCTTC. Translating it yields CASSPPTGTPNYGYTF.

This clone was seen just once. This chain joins TRBV7-3 and TRBJ1-1; unclear D gene. V gave up 0 bases and J gave up 3 bases, with 5 bases separating them. CDR3 size: 13 residues. CDR1 is SGHTA, CDR2 FQGTGA, per germline. The CDR3 region is CASSLTRYTEAFF. In DNA, the CDR3 is TGTGCCAGCAGCTTAACGCGCTACACTGAAGCTTTCTTT.

The chain couples TRBV7-9 to TRBJ1-4; D is perhaps TRBD1 (5 bases). Deletions cut 5 bases from V and 5 bases from J, with 9 bases between. CDR3 length: 13 residues. Germline CDR1 is SEHNR and CDR2 is FQNEAQ (reference sequence). The CDR3 is CASSRGQNEKLFF. Written as DNA, the CDR3 is TGTGCCAGCAGCAGGGGCCAGAATGAAAAACTGTTTTTT. The whole variable domain, filled in from reference TRBV7-9 and TRBJ1-4, reads DTGVSQNPRHKITKRGQNVTFRCDPISEHNRLYWYRQTLGQGPEFLTYFQNEAQLEKSRLLSDRFSAERPKGSFSTLEIQRTEQGDSAMYLCASSRGQNEKLFFGSGTQLSVL.

This clone appeared a few times. V gene TRBV2 combines with J gene TRBJ2-6; the match to TRBD1 covers 10 bases. After removal of 6 bases from V and 2 bases from J, the junction contained 4 bases not matched to a gene. Germline V CDR1 and CDR2: SNHLY, FYNNEI. The CDR3 loop spans 16 amino acids. This chain's CDR3 is CASSRQGAPGANVLTF. The CDR3 nucleotides are TGTGCCAGCAGCAGACAGGGGGCGCCTGGGGCCAACGTCCTGACTTTC.

The J gene is TRBJ1-5, the V gene TRBV27, with TRBD1 matching over 7 bases. From germline, CDR1 is MNHEY and CDR2 SMNVEV (reference sequence). This CDR3 spans 16 amino acids. J was trimmed by 6 bases and V by 2 bases; bases with no gene match: 10. The CDR3 here is CASSLASGQLGQPQHF. DNA of the CDR3: TGTGCCAGCAGTTTAGCCTCGGGACAGCTCGGTCAGCCCCAGCATTTT.